The entry below describes one T cell receptor (beta chain). Its antigen is as yet unknown. This sample is drawn from a study of OX40 agonist ivuxolimab in advanced cancers. Study context: Ivuxolimab, an agonist antibody against OX40 (CD134), was given to patients.

Losses at the gene ends were 0 bases for V and 2 bases for J; bases not matched to a gene: 7. This CDR3 is built from 16 residues. Germline V lookup: CDR1 MNHNS, CDR2 SASEGT. TCRdb's table, derived via immunoSEQ multiplex PCR, lists solely in-frame clones and lacks some. The table lists tens of thousands of clones, more than 85% of them singletons. Whole-study findings and limits: Clonal expansion from baseline to week 6 occurred in both CD4+ and CD8+ T cells.

The starting material was CD4+ or CD8+ T cells sorted from blood, obtained in a trial of the OX40 agonist ivuxolimab. The clonotype was recovered from an adult with an advanced solid tumor such as melanoma, head and neck, liver or kidney cancer. The chain couples TRBV6-1 to TRBJ2-7, with TRBD1 matching 7 bases. The CDR3 bases are TGTGCCAGCAGTGAAGCTACCGGGACAGCCCCCTACGAGCAGTACTTC. This encodes CASSEATGTAPYEQYF.